Listed here is a single T cell receptor (beta chain). Its antigen is as yet unknown. In the PCR, 60 Vbeta and 13 Jbeta primers were used. Sequencing used immunoSEQ multiplex PCR; TCRdb keeps in-frame clones, though not all of them. The table includes about 180,000 clones, 70% to 85% detected once. This entry is derived from a study of cytomegalovirus exposure and HLA in healthy donors. Study findings and constraints: In a later analysis, HLA-C alleles had the fewest associated TCRs, DRB1 alleles the most.

Germline V gene sequence: CDR1 SGHDT, CDR2 YYEEEE. The V end lost 4 bases, the J end lost 5 bases, and 15 bases lay between the germline ends. The CDR3 is made up of 14 amino acids. The specimen sequenced was PBMCs. This receptor was obtained from a woman aged 25 to 39 in good health and CMV-seropositive. The chain carries TRBV5-6 and TRBJ1-1; D ambiguous. The DNA for the CDR3 is TGTGCCAGCAGCCCAGGAACGCAAGGAACTGAAGCTTTCTTT. Its protein product is CASSPGTQGTEAFF.